This record concerns one T cell receptor (beta chain) sequence. The sample comes from a study of CD4 and CD8 cells across lung adenocarcinoma regions. TCRdb passed the PCR reads through MiXCR, listing each CDR3 protein once. The sample shows more than 9,500 distinct CDR3 sequences, approximately 54% of them seen only once. The patients had localized lung adenocarcinoma, a non-small cell subtype. The receptor's source is a female donor with lung adenocarcinoma. The CD4 and CD8 labels of this study may be unreliable. Source material: CD8+ T cells from the margin of a lung tumor.

CDR3 DNA sequence: TGCGCCAGCAGCACGGGACAGGGCGGGACTAGAGCCGATGAGCAGTTCTTC. This sequence encodes CASSTGQGGTRADEQFF. The chain has TRBV10-1 and TRBJ2-1; D is perhaps TRBD1 (9 bases). V lost 6 bases to trimming and J lost 8 bases, with 26 bases between them. Germline V CDR1 and CDR2: WNHNN, SYGVQD (reference sequence). The CDR3 has 17 residues.